Listed below are T cell receptor beta chains from one sample, sequenced in a study of T-cell reconstitution after alpha-beta-depleted transplantation in children. MiXCR, applied by TCRdb to the PCR reads, yields one record per CDR3 protein. The sample lists some 72,000 distinct CDR3 sequences, 6% to 8% occurring once. This specimen was PBMCs from the stem cell graft donor, taken from the stem cell graft. These receptors all stem from a human donor who donated a stem cell graft to a child with acute lymphoblastic leukemia. The CDR3 runs from the conserved cysteine through the conserved F or W. A D gene is named only where the DNA matches it firmly. Clone size appears in some rows only: once, few, many, or a class for an expanded clone.

cdr3_aa,cdr3_nt,clone_size,d_call,v_call,j_call
CASSTRQYNEQFF,TGTGCCAGCAGCACCCGACAGTACAATGAGCAGTTCTTC,many,-,TRBV7-2,TRBJ2-1
CASSGDTAYGYTF,TGTGCCAGCAGTGGTGACACGGCCTATGGCTACACCTTC,many,-,TRBV6-6,TRBJ1-2
CATSDPGDSTEAFF,TGTGCCACCAGTGACCCCGGGGACAGCACTGAAGCTTTCTTT,once,TRBD1,TRBV24-1,TRBJ1-1
CASRPTRDRVYEQYF,TGTGCCAGCAGACCAACCCGGGACAGGGTCTACGAGCAGTACTTC,many,TRBD1,TRBV6-1,TRBJ2-7
CASSQVGVQNMNTEAFF,TGCGCCAGCAGCCAAGTTGGTGTACAGAACATGAACACTGAAGCTTTCTTT,many,-,TRBV4-3,TRBJ1-1
CASSYIGTEQFF,TGTGCCAGCAGCTACATAGGTACTGAGCAGTTCTTC,few,-,TRBV7-6,TRBJ2-1
CASKSGNSPLHF,TGTGCCAGCAAATCAGGGAATTCACCCCTCCACTTT,many,-,TRBV7-8,TRBJ1-6
CASSQDPSGFYEQYF,TGTGCCAGCAGCCAAGATCCTAGCGGGTTCTACGAGCAGTACTTC,many,TRBD2,TRBV4-2,TRBJ2-7
CSSRVGDGYTF,TGCAGCAGCAGGGTAGGAGATGGCTACACCTTC,many,-,TRBV29-1,TRBJ1-2
CSVVVGRGSYEQYF,TGCAGCGTTGTGGTTGGGCGCGGATCCTACGAGCAGTACTTC,many,-,TRBV29-1,TRBJ2-7
CASSTRQGGTEAFF,TGTGCCAGCAGTACCCGACAGGGCGGCACTGAAGCTTTCTTT,many,TRBD1,TRBV6-5,TRBJ1-1
CASSPGQGEAETQYF,TGTGCCAGCAGCCCGGGACAGGGGGAGGCAGAGACCCAGTACTTC,many,TRBD1,TRBV6-6,TRBJ2-5
CATSDARGSSGANVLTF,TGTGCCACCAGTGATGCTCGGGGTTCCTCTGGGGCCAACGTCCTGACTTTC,-,-,TRBV24-1,TRBJ2-6
CASRREGWTGELFF,TGTGCCAGCAGGCGGGAAGGATGGACCGGGGAGCTGTTTTTT,many,-,TRBV6-5,TRBJ2-2